This TCR beta chain is from a study of OX40 agonist ivuxolimab in advanced cancers. Study results and limitations: CD4+ and CD8+ blood T cells expanded clonally by week 6 at 0.1 to 3.0 mg/kg.

Enrollment shut out patients with autoimmune disease history or systemic immunosuppression. This clone is a singleton in its sample. Its specificity is not known. Libraries were prepared by immunoSEQ multiplex PCR; TCRdb keeps only in-frame clonotypes and omits some of them. The sample lists about 77,000 clones, roughly 87% seen once, with 0.55% to 0.7% in the top ten. This CDR3 comprises 18 residues. V gave up 2 bases and J gave up 7 bases; unmatched junction bases: 15. Germline assignment: CDR1 SGHAT and CDR2 FQNNGV. The TCR sequence derives from an adult with an advanced solid tumor such as melanoma, head and neck, liver or kidney cancer. Source: CD4+ or CD8+ T cells sorted from blood, taken in a trial of the OX40 agonist ivuxolimab. This sequence joins TRBV11-2 and TRBJ1-5; 9 bases map to TRBD1. As DNA, the CDR3 is TGTGCCAGCAGCTTATCAATGCCGGGACAGGGTACGGAGCAGCCCCAGCATTTT. Its protein is CASSLSMPGQGTEQPQHF.